This T cell receptor beta chain was documented in a study of T cell clonotyping in hematopoietic cell transplantation. About the study: Pretransplant recipient samples were taken after cytoreduction. Findings and caveats of the study: Pathologically expanded recipient clonotypes increased progressively from day 30 to day 180 as diversity fell. Broader posttransplant TCR repertoire diversity was predicted by graft donor and pretransplant recipient Inverse Simpson Index values.

Here immunoSEQ multiplex PCR was the method, and the copy in TCRdb shows in-frame clones only, minus some. The top ten clones hold less than 2% of a sample with around 26,000 clones, 82% of them seen once. Germline-derived CDR1 and CDR2 are MNHEY and SMNVEV (reference sequence). The germline V and J ends were trimmed by 2 bases and 7 bases, with 15 bases remaining between them. The CDR3 loop spans 15 amino acids. In the case of this clone: Its antigen is still unknown.

The time point is: recipient sample about 28 days before transplant, after cytoreduction. Recipients were bled about 28 days pretransplant and at posttransplant days 30, 100, 180. The chain recombines TRBV27 with TRBJ2-1; D is possibly TRBD1 (6 bases). The sequenced sample was peripheral blood mononuclear cells, obtained before stem cell transplant. The receptor was isolated from a man in his forties or fifties with acute myeloid leukemia. Some clones in this sample may be carry-over from other donors' samples. The CDR3 DNA is TGTGCCAGCAGTTTAGGAACAGGGACCTTAAATGAGCAGTTCTTC. It codes for CASSLGTGTLNEQFF.